The T cell receptor beta chain under discussion was sequenced for a study of blood T cell repertoires in COVID-19. Assay: immunoSEQ multiplex PCR; the TCRdb copy retains only in-frame clones and omits some. The top ten hold around 5.1% of the sample, which has about 150,000 clones, roughly 88% seen once. Per germline, CDR1 SGHAT and CDR2 FQNNGV. Trimming removed 1 base from V and 6 bases from J, with 7 bases in between. The CDR3 runs to 13 residues. The receptor was derived from a man between 65 and 79 years old who had been exposed to COVID-19. This chain joins TRBV11-2 and TRBJ2-1; D uncertain. Sequenced material: PBMCs or T cells enriched from blood (not recorded which). DNA for the CDR3: TGTGCCAGCAGCTTAGCACCTAGCAATGAGCAGTTCTTC. This gives the protein CASSLAPSNEQFF.